This T cell receptor (beta chain) was observed in a study of shared clonotypes between healthy human individuals (dated by TCRdb to 2019 to 2021). For context, the study as a whole: A couple of women and a few men aged 18 to 49 years were included in the cohort. For each donor, CD4 naive and CD4 memory were each given three plates, CD8 naive was given two plates, and CD8 memory was given one plate. To estimate repertoire size and how much clonotypes are shared between individuals, the study performed deep sequencing of blood TCR repertoires from 4 to 6 healthy adults. To increase sequencing depth and limit assay-specific biases, different laboratories used diverse techniques to prepare libraries and sequence TCR repertoires. Leukapheresis yielded between about 0.85 and 10 billion PBMCs per donor. The paper's findings and limits, for the study overall: Larger estimated clonotype richness was generally found for naive subsets than for memory subsets. Because the study included only a small number of donors, the genetic and exposure-history diversity represented was limited. Compared with non-shared clonotypes, clonotypes shared by all four sorted-subset donors had higher generation probabilities. Sampling was limited to blood, and TCR repertoires in tissue likely differ from TCR repertoires in blood. Pairwise subsampling led to the expectation that sequencing depth would affect the degree of clonotype sharing among donors. Across a few donors, approximately 4.9% of naive CD4, roughly 3.8% of naive CD8, roughly 2.2% of memory CD4, and 0.4% of memory CD8 clonotypes were shared. Even with the large sequencing depth, rarefaction of the sorted-subset datasets indicated that sequencing was incomplete.

This clone has only one observation. The antigen it recognizes is unknown. It has no much larger one-base neighbor in the sample; base qualities were not kept. Trimming removed 5 bases from V and 1 base from J, leaving 12 bases between the germline ends. CDR1 WNHNN and CDR2 SYGVQD are derived from the germline V gene (reference sequence). The CDR3 holds 14 amino acids from the cysteine to the phenylalanine. This entry keeps only the CDR3 DNA: 42 bases, framed from base 1. The donors were healthy, HIV-negative adults who had no recently reported acute infections or vaccinations. Every donor was a Caucasian adult residing in Nashville, Tennessee, USA. CD4+ T cells were enriched by magnetic negative selection; naive cells were then positively selected on CD45RA, and the negative fraction formed the memory subset. After blood collection by leukapheresis, PBMCs were isolated using Ficoll-Histopaque density gradient centrifugation and then cryopreserved in the vapor phase of liquid nitrogen. Analytical flow cytometry was used to check the purity and quantity of each magnetically sorted T cell population. Each sorted fraction had its genomic DNA isolated and then quantified by UV absorbance on a Nanodrop 2000c.

Using the deep immunoSEQ assay, multiplex PCR amplified TCR CDR3 regions from genomic DNA. Extracted genomic DNA from each cell subset was spread evenly across all wells of several immunoSEQ 96-well plates, with each plate serving as a replicate. For sorted subsets, approximately 190 ng of genomic DNA, equivalent to 25,000 to 35,000 T cell genomes, went into each replicate PCR. Purified libraries were measured with a Qubit 3.0 fluorometer, size-checked on a Bioanalyzer 2100, and measured again with the KAPA Library Quantification kit. A separate single-read 150-cycle Illumina NextSeq 550 flow cell was used to sequence each immunoSEQ 96-well plate. The authors' pipeline ran thus. Because the immunoSEQ output held only junctional sequences and lacked quality scores, the filtering could not match the filtering applied to full-length reads. Sequences were annotated with PyIR, a Python wrapper for IgBLAST v1.9, and V/J genes and CDR3 were assigned using IMGT germline references. Reads were removed for weak V/J assignments (E-value above 1e-6), missing CDR3, stop codons, out-of-frame junctions, or ambiguous translated residues. V3J clonotypes were defined as sequences sharing the same inferred V gene, J gene, and CDR3 amino acid sequence. The percentage overlap between two repertoires was calculated by dividing the number of shared unique clonotypes by the size of the smaller repertoire. Three approaches were used to assess repertoire richness: RTK rarefaction, the Chao1 estimator, and Recon v2.1 estimates of unobserved clonotypes. OLGA was used to compute generation probabilities for all TCRbeta clonotypes that the gDNA method yielded from a few donors. Imported from immuneACCESS, the table was reduced by TCRdb to in-frame sequences with V and J called. These copies leave out some clones; in studies compared against another copy, an unresolved V gene accounts for under half, and the cause of the remainder is not known. The V and J calls and the clone size are those of that table, but D and trimming were determined from the DNA. The sample table holds about 1 million clones, of which roughly 70% were seen once. In total, the top ten clones hold about 1.5% of the sample.

The material sequenced was memory CD4+ T cells sorted from blood. According to the study, the label for this sample's cell subset or site signals: CD45RA-negative fraction. This sequence was found in a man in his late teens or twenties in good health. Recombination linked TRBV10-1 to TRBJ2-7; the best D guess is TRBD1, with 6 bases matching. The CDR3 is CASSPGVQSYEQYF. DNA sequence: TGCGCCAGCAGTCCAGGGGTTCAGTCCTACGAGCAGTACTTC.